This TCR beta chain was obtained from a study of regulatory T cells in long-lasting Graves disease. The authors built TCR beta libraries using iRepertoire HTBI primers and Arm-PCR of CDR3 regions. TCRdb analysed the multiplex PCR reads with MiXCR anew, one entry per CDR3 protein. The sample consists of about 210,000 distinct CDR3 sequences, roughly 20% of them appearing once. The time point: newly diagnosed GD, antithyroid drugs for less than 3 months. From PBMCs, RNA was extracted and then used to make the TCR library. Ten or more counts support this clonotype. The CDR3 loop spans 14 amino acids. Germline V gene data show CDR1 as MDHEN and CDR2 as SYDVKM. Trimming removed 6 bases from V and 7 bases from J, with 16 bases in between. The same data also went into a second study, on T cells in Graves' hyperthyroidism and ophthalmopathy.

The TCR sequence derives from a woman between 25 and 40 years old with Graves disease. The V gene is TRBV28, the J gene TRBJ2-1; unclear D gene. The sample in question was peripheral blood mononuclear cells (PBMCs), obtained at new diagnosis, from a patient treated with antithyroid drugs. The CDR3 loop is CASSHRLPWNEQFF. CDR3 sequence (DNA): TGTGCCAGCAGCCACAGACTTCCTTGGAATGAGCAGTTCTTC.